This T cell receptor beta chain was obtained from a study of shared clonotypes between healthy human individuals. The wider study: A couple of women and a few men aged 18 to 49 made up the donors. General observations from the study: Non-shared clonotypes were found to have lower generation probabilities than the clonotypes that were shared by all four of the sorted-subset donors.

Trimming stripped 3 bases from V and 5 bases from J, with 26 bases between. CDR3 size: 18 residues. Per the germline V gene, CDR1 is GTSNPN and CDR2 is SVGIG (reference sequence). Every donor, a Caucasian adult, lived in Nashville, Tennessee. Using immunoSEQ multiplex PCR, the repertoire was profiled, and TCRdb retains in-frame clones only, with some absent. The data show 2.5 million or so clones, roughly 92% seen once. This clone was detected only a few times. Antigen unknown. This receptor was obtained from a man aged 18 to 35 in good health. This chain links TRBV30 with TRBJ1-5; unclear D gene. The specimen sequenced was naive CD4+ T cells sorted from blood. Subset given: CD45RA+ positively selected. The CDR3 loop reads CAWSKLTGFRPQDQPQHF. The CDR3 DNA follows: TGTGCCTGGAGCAAACTCACGGGCTTCCGTCCCCAGGATCAGCCCCAGCATTTT.